A single sample is the source of the 25 T cell receptor beta chains below, sequenced in a study of blood T cell repertoires in COVID-19. The method was immunoSEQ multiplex PCR; TCRdb's version includes in-frame clones alone and lacks a portion of them. The sample shows about 89,000 clones, approximately 88% of them seen only once. What was sequenced was peripheral blood. The source is a man aged 60 to 69 with acute or convalescent COVID-19.

The chain joins TRBV12-5 to TRBJ1-4; 8 bases align to TRBD1. With V trimmed by 1 base and J by 5 bases, 3 bases remained unmatched. Germline values: CDR1 LGHNT, CDR2 FRNRAP. This CDR3 is 15 amino acids long. CDR3 coding DNA: TGTGCTAGTGGTTTGGCAGGGGGCGCGAATGAAAAACTGTTTTTT. Its protein is CASGLAGGANEKLFF. The entire variable domain, with the rest obtained from reference TRBV12-5 and TRBJ1-4, is as follows: DARVTQTPRHKVTEMGQEVTMRCQPILGHNTVFWYRQTMMQGLELLAYFRNRAPLDDSGMPKDRFSAEMPDATLATLKIQPSEPRDSAVYFCASGLAGGANEKLFFGSGTQLSVL.

V usage is TRBV6-6 and J usage is TRBJ1-5; 11 bases are a match to TRBD1. Germline V gives CDR1 MNHNY, CDR2 SVGAGI (reference sequence). V was clipped by 0 bases and J by 5 bases; unmatched bases: 3. CDR3 length equals 16 residues. The DNA of the CDR3 is TGTGCCAGCAGTTACTCGGGACAGGGGGTTGATCAGCCCCAGCATTTT. This sequence encodes CASSYSGQGVDQPQHF.

The CDR3 loop reads CASSPAASRGETQYF. The CDR3 DNA is TGCGCCAGCAGCCCGGCGGCTTCTAGAGGGGAGACCCAGTACTTC. This chain connects TRBV5-1 to TRBJ2-5; maybe TRBD2 (5 bases). The germline V and J ends were trimmed by 4 bases and 5 bases, with 18 bases remaining between them. From germline, CDR1 is SGHRS and CDR2 YFSETQ. This CDR3 comprises 15 residues.

The CDR3 region is CASSPGQKYEQYF. The CDR3 region has the DNA TGCGCCAGCAGCCCAGGACAGAAGTACGAGCAGTACTTC. The chain carries TRBV5-1 and TRBJ2-7; D is perhaps TRBD1 (6 bases). The CDR3 is 13 residues long. Germline V gives CDR1 SGHRS, CDR2 YFSETQ. Trimming shortened V by 4 bases and J by 4 bases, and 12 bases separated the two germline ends.

The CDR3 DNA is TGTGCCAGCAGCTCTATTAGCGGGAGGGAGACCCAGTACTTC. Translation gives CASSSISGRETQYF. The chain recombines TRBV11-2 with TRBJ2-5, with 10 positions matching TRBD2. The V gene end was trimmed by 4 bases and the J gene end by 5 bases; junction bases not matched to a gene: 4. This CDR3 region has 14 residues. Germline V gene data show CDR1 as SGHAT and CDR2 as FQNNGV.

This clone was found a few times. The chain uses TRBV4-2 and TRBJ2-7; possibly TRBD2 for D (6 bases). Germline V gene data show CDR1 as LGHNA and CDR2 as YNFKEQ. V dropped 0 bases and J dropped 3 bases, with 15 bases sitting between them. This CDR3 spans 16 amino acids. CDR3 amino acids: CASSQDASLAGYEQYF. The CDR3 DNA reads as TGTGCCAGCAGCCAAGATGCCTCACTAGCAGGCTACGAGCAGTACTTC.

Worth noting for this clone: The sample holds other DNA sequences that translate to the same CDR3. This rearrangement joins TRBV6-5 to TRBJ1-2, with D perhaps matching TRBD1 (6 bases). Germline CDR1 reads MNHEY; CDR2 reads SVGAGI. Trimming stripped 6 bases from V and 2 bases from J, with 13 bases between. The CDR3 sequence is 14 residues long. This CDR3 reads CASRVGGGNYGYTF. CDR3 coding DNA: TGTGCCAGCAGAGTGGGGGGGGGCAACTATGGCTACACCTTC.

The gene calls are TRBV19 and TRBJ2-2, with 7 bases fitting TRBD1. Germline CDR1 LNHDA, CDR2 SQIVND (reference sequence). The CDR3 loop spans 15 amino acids. The V segment lost 5 bases and the J segment 4 bases; nucleotides outside the gene matches: 7. CDR3 loop: CASSSTDRATGELFF. CDR3 bases: TGTGCCAGTAGTTCAACTGACAGGGCCACCGGGGAGCTGTTTTTT.

The table lists this clone with a count of one. This sequence joins TRBV7-6 and TRBJ1-4; maybe TRBD1 (5 bases). Trimming removed 1 base at V and 7 bases at J, with 16 bases between. CDR3 length: 16 amino acids. Germline V CDR1 and CDR2: SGHVS, FNYEAQ. CDR3 bases: TGTGCCAGCAGCTTAGTTCTCAGGGATAGTCCTGAAAAACTGTTTTTT. It specifies CASSLVLRDSPEKLFF.

The rearrangement joins TRBV7-9 to TRBJ2-2, with D perhaps TRBD1 (7 bases). V was clipped by 7 bases and J by 3 bases, with 15 bases between them. Germline V gene lookup returns CDR1 SEHNR and CDR2 FQNEAQ (reference sequence). The CDR3 consists of 15 residues. CDR3 residues: CASTKTRGDTGELFF. For the CDR3, the DNA is TGTGCCAGCACCAAAACCAGGGGGGACACCGGGGAGCTGTTTTTT.

This rearrangement joins TRBV27 to TRBJ1-6; weak D call: TRBD1 (5 bases). The germline gives CDR1 MNHEY, CDR2 SMNVEV (reference sequence). The CDR3 spans 15 residues. The ends were cut back, 3 bases at V and 7 bases at J, with 13 bases in the middle. The CDR3 spells CASSFGGAANSPLHF. The CDR3 bases are TGTGCCAGCAGTTTCGGTGGGGCAGCCAATTCACCCCTCCACTTT.

The V gene is TRBV27, the J gene TRBJ1-1, with D uncertain. V dropped 3 bases and J dropped 4 bases, with 12 bases sitting between them. The CDR3 covers 14 residues. Looked up from germline, CDR1 is MNHEY and CDR2 is SMNVEV (reference sequence). This chain's CDR3 is CASSFAAALTEAFF. In DNA, the CDR3 is TGTGCCAGCAGTTTCGCGGCTGCTCTCACTGAAGCTTTCTTT.

This clone was seen once. V usage is TRBV10-3 and J usage is TRBJ2-3; 13 bases line up with TRBD2. This CDR3 comprises 16 residues. Germline assignment: CDR1 ENHRY and CDR2 SYGVKD. Trimming at V came to 6 bases and at J to 0 bases, leaving 3 bases not matched to a gene. The CDR3 spells CAIRGTSGTSTDTQYF. The CDR3 nucleotides read TGTGCCATCAGGGGGACTAGCGGGACTAGCACAGATACGCAGTATTTT.

V and J are TRBV7-2 and TRBJ2-7; D ambiguous. Looked up from germline, CDR1 is SGHTA and CDR2 is FQGNSA. The V end lost 7 bases, the J end lost 0 bases, and 7 bases lay between the germline ends. CDR3 length: 12 amino acids. The CDR3 here is CASTRSSYEQYF. CDR3 DNA: TGTGCCAGCACCCGGAGCTCCTACGAGCAGTACTTC.

The chain carries TRBV6-6 and TRBJ2-1, with D possibly matching TRBD2 (6 bases). The CDR3 runs 16 residues. CDR1 and CDR2 (germline): MNHNY, SVGAGI (reference sequence). Trimming left V 5 bases short and J 0 bases short, with 14 bases between. CDR3 DNA: TGTGCCAGCAGTCGATCTAGCGCCAGCTCCTACAATGAGCAGTTCTTC. It specifies CASSRSSASSYNEQFF.

The chain couples TRBV19 to TRBJ1-2, with D possibly matching TRBD1 (6 bases). In germline, CDR1 is LNHDA, CDR2 SQIVND (reference sequence). The V and J ends lost 0 bases and 7 bases respectively, with 12 bases between them. The CDR3 has 14 residues. CDR3 loop: CASSIEQGYSGYTF. CDR3 bases: TGTGCCAGTAGTATAGAACAGGGTTATAGTGGCTACACCTTC.

The chain couples TRBV9 to TRBJ1-2; unclear D gene. V lost 2 bases and J lost 7, with 12 bases in between. This CDR3 is 13 amino acids long. Germline V lookup: CDR1 SGDLS, CDR2 YYNGEE. This CDR3 reads CASSVSLGVGYTF. DNA for the CDR3: TGTGCCAGCAGCGTGTCTTTGGGCGTTGGCTACACCTTC.

This clone was found a few times. V is TRBV12-5 and J is TRBJ1-2; D ambiguous. V shed 1 base and J shed 4 bases, with 10 bases lying between them. Germline assignment: CDR1 LGHNT and CDR2 FRNRAP. This CDR3 is built from 14 residues. CDR3 amino acids: CASGLEDGIYGYTF. DNA for the CDR3: TGTGCTAGTGGTTTGGAGGACGGGATCTATGGCTACACCTTC.

V is TRBV28 and J is TRBJ2-5; D is undetermined. Germline V CDR1 and CDR2: MDHEN, SYDVKM. CDR3 length: 11 amino acids. V was trimmed by 9 bases and J by 5 bases, leaving 10 bases between them. The CDR3 DNA reads TGTGCCAGTTCGTCTTTTGAGACCCAGTACTTC. Amino acids: CASSSFETQYF.

The chain joins TRBV10-3 to TRBJ2-1; 10 bases line up with TRBD2. With 5 bases clipped from V and 4 bases from J, the junction kept 5 bases outside the gene matches. This CDR3 comprises 15 residues. CDR1 is ENHRY and CDR2 is SYGVKD in the germline V gene. In nucleotides, the CDR3 is TGTGCCATCAGTTCTAGCGGGGGTACTTACAATGAGCAGTTCTTC. It encodes CAISSSGGTYNEQFF.

This clone turned up a few times. This chain links TRBV6-5 with TRBJ1-2; D possibly corresponds to TRBD1 (6 bases). The CDR3 is made up of 15 amino acids. Germline V gene lookup returns CDR1 MNHEY and CDR2 SVGAGI. The ends were cut back, 7 bases at V and 3 bases at J, with 18 bases in the middle. CDR3 in DNA: TGTGCCAGCACCCCACCGACAGGACAATACTATGGCTACACCTTC. Amino acids: CASTPPTGQYYGYTF.

The chain links TRBV19 to TRBJ1-5; D ambiguous. This CDR3 spans 13 amino acids. Germline CDR1 and CDR2: LNHDA and SQIVND (reference sequence). The germline V and J ends were trimmed by 5 bases and 7 bases, with 12 bases remaining between them. The CDR3: CASSPFYEQPQHF. In DNA, the CDR3 is TGTGCCAGTAGTCCATTTTATGAGCAGCCCCAGCATTTT. The whole variable domain, remainder taken from reference TRBV19 and TRBJ1-5, is DGGITQSPKYLFRKEGQNVTLSCEQNLNHDAMYWYRQDPGQGLRLIYYSQIVNDFQKGDIAEGYSVSREKKESFPLTVTSAQKNPTAFYLCASSPFYEQPQHFGDGTRLSIL.

Worth noting for this clone: This same CDR3 is encoded by further DNA sequences in the sample. This chain connects TRBV7-3 to TRBJ2-3, with TRBD1 identical over 9 bases. With 5 bases clipped from V and 2 bases from J, the junction kept 5 bases outside the gene matches. Germline lookup yields CDR1 SGHTA and CDR2 FQGTGA. The CDR3 is made up of 15 amino acids. The DNA for the CDR3 is TGTGCCAGCAGCCAGGACAGGGGCCTCACAGATACGCAGTATTTT. This encodes CASSQDRGLTDTQYF.

This sequence joins TRBV5-1 and TRBJ2-2; no reliable D call. The germline V and J ends were trimmed by 0 bases and 1 base, with 13 bases remaining between them. Germline values: CDR1 SGHRS, CDR2 YFSETQ. This CDR3 is built from 17 residues. This CDR3 is CASSLGVPTKNTGELFF. The CDR3 DNA sequence: TGCGCCAGCAGCTTGGGGGTGCCGACAAAGAACACCGGGGAGCTGTTTTTT.

The CDR3 here is CASSLSGVDYEQYF. CDR3 DNA sequence: TGTGCCAGCAGTTTATCAGGGGTCGACTACGAGCAGTACTTC. V usage is TRBV27 and J usage is TRBJ2-7; perhaps TRBD1 as D (5 bases). Trimming removed 0 bases from V and 3 bases from J, with 9 bases in between. Germline CDR1 is MNHEY and CDR2 is SMNVEV (reference sequence). The length of the CDR3 is 14 residues.